Sequencing of this T cell receptor (beta chain) was carried out in a study of immune cell composition in non-small cell lung cancer. Whole-study results and caveats: Overall clonality, unlike maximal tumour-associated clone frequency, did not predict TIL reactivity. Squamous carcinomas (roughly 80%) more often had tumour-associated clones >0.5% than adenocarcinomas (roughly 35%).

With respect to this clone: Its antigen is unknown.

Normal lung sampling was at least 3 cm from the tumour, as distant as possible. Genomic DNA came from frozen unsorted single-cell suspensions. Method: immunoSEQ multiplex PCR; TCRdb's copy keeps in-frame clones and lacks some. This table holds 3,000 to 3,500 clones, about two thirds found once. With 0 bases removed from V and 4 bases from J, the gap between germline ends came to 9 bases. CDR3 length: 14 amino acids. Per the germline V gene, CDR1 is MNHEY and CDR2 is SVGAGI. The clonotype comes from a human donor with non-small cell lung cancer. The chain recombines TRBV6-5 with TRBJ1-1; D unclear. The sample taken for sequencing was non-adjacent lung tissue. CDR3 region: CASSYSSGSTEAFF. DNA of the CDR3: TGTGCCAGCAGTTACTCGTCAGGTAGCACTGAAGCTTTCTTT.